Listed below are T cell receptor beta chains from one sample, sequenced in a study of blood T cell repertoires in COVID-19. Data came from immunoSEQ multiplex PCR; TCRdb stores just in-frame clones and leaves some out. This sample has around 220,000 clones; more than 75% occur once, and the top ten carry roughly 4.2%. The sample comprised peripheral blood. These receptors were obtained from a man over 45 with acute or convalescent COVID-19. The CDR3 runs from the conserved cysteine through the conserved F or W. The D gene is left open where the match is weak.

TRBV3-1/TRBV3-2	TRBD1	TRBJ1-2	CASSQDLQGALNYGYTF
TRBV6-1	TRBD1	TRBJ1-5	CASSEQRQGAGQPQHF
TRBV7-8	TRBD1	TRBJ2-7	CASRQQGIPTYEQYF
TRBV18	NA	TRBJ1-1	CASSLQATEAFF
TRBV27	NA	TRBJ1-2	CASSLKGEGYGYTF
TRBV7-8	TRBD1	TRBJ1-5	CASSRTPTGKSQPQHF
TRBV19	TRBD1	TRBJ1-4	CASSGRTGVNEKLFF
TRBV6-5	TRBD1	TRBJ1-3	CASSPTGGTGNTIYF
TRBV3-1/TRBV3-2	TRBD2	TRBJ2-1	CASSQGLAGGFEQFF
TRBV11-2	TRBD1	TRBJ2-4	CASSLRQGQTNIQYF
TRBV18	NA	TRBJ1-6	CASSQEVGSPLHF
TRBV7-9	NA	TRBJ2-3	CASSLTTTTDTQYF
TRBV5-1	TRBD1	TRBJ2-1	CASSLDSQGAGEQFF
TRBV10-1	NA	TRBJ1-1	CASSDGQNTEAFF
TRBV20-1	TRBD1	TRBJ1-5	CSASGGQGVGQPQHF
TRBV5-1	TRBD1	TRBJ1-2	CASSYGQDPYTF
TRBV19	TRBD1	TRBJ1-2	CASRPRDSTSNYGYTF
TRBV27	NA	TRBJ1-6	CASSFGGGTYNSPLHF
TRBV27	NA	TRBJ1-1	CASSLSGGTEAFF
TRBV7-8	NA	TRBJ2-7	CASSEAGGFYEQYF
TRBV5-4	TRBD2	TRBJ2-5	CASSRPTSGGQETQYF
TRBV19	NA	TRBJ1-5	CASSRPSSGSNQPQHF
TRBV5-1	TRBD1	TRBJ2-7	CASSWTGGNEQYF
TRBV6-6	NA	TRBJ1-6	CASSSGSNNSPLHF
TRBV2	NA	TRBJ1-1	CASSKTGPEAFF
TRBV6-6	TRBD1	TRBJ1-5	CASSQRTGGTPQHF
TRBV5-6	TRBD1	TRBJ1-1	CASSSRTGVGTEAFF
TRBV18	NA	TRBJ1-2	CASSLGQGNYGYTF
TRBV12-3/TRBV12-4	NA	TRBJ1-1	CASSPQGWTEAFF